These T cell receptor beta chains were read from a single sample in a study of cytomegalovirus exposure and HLA in healthy donors. Profiling relied on immunoSEQ multiplex PCR, and the TCRdb table lists in-frame clones only, not all of them. The sample yields over 200,000 clones, around 88% seen once. Sequenced input: PBMCs. These receptors originate from a woman under 30 in good health and CMV-seronegative. CDR3s include the opening cysteine and the closing phenylalanine or tryptophan. The order of the fields is D gene, J gene, V gene, clone size, CDR3 protein, CDR3 DNA. The D gene is left open where the match is weak. Size is omitted from some rows. Given values are once, few, many or a class for expanded clones.

d_call: -; j_call: TRBJ2-3; v_call: TRBV28; clone_size: -; cdr3_aa: CASSRRLREDTDTQYF; cdr3_nt: TGTGCCAGCAGTCGGAGGCTGAGGGAGGACACAGATACGCAGTATTTT
d_call: -; j_call: TRBJ2-1; v_call: TRBV7-9; clone_size: -; cdr3_aa: CASSPGWRGRQSSYNEQFF; cdr3_nt: TGTGCCAGCAGCCCCGGATGGCGGGGACGGCAGAGCTCCTACAATGAGCAGTTCTTC
d_call: -; j_call: TRBJ1-1; v_call: TRBV4-1; clone_size: -; cdr3_aa: CASSQVGEGTEAFF; cdr3_nt: TGCGCCAGCAGCCAAGTGGGGGAGGGCACTGAAGCTTTCTTT
d_call: TRBD1; j_call: TRBJ2-2; v_call: TRBV7-7; clone_size: once; cdr3_aa: CASSLVTGGSTGELFF; cdr3_nt: TGTGCTAGCAGCTTAGTGACAGGGGGCAGCACCGGGGAGCTGTTTTTT
d_call: -; j_call: TRBJ2-3; v_call: TRBV5-1; clone_size: -; cdr3_aa: CASSLGQGVTDTQYF; cdr3_nt: TGCGCCAGCAGCTTGGGTCAGGGCGTCACAGATACGCAGTATTTT
d_call: -; j_call: TRBJ1-1; v_call: TRBV28; clone_size: -; cdr3_aa: CASSPTGKTEAFF; cdr3_nt: TGTGCCAGCAGTCCAACAGGGAAGACTGAAGCTTTCTTT
d_call: -; j_call: TRBJ1-2; v_call: TRBV19; clone_size: -; cdr3_aa: CASKRTEANYGYTF; cdr3_nt: TGTGCCAGTAAGCGGACCGAAGCTAACTATGGCTACACCTTC
d_call: TRBD1; j_call: TRBJ1-1; v_call: TRBV2; clone_size: -; cdr3_aa: CASSTQGAVDTEAFF; cdr3_nt: TGTGCCAGCAGTACACAGGGGGCTGTGGACACTGAAGCTTTCTTT
d_call: TRBD1; j_call: TRBJ2-2; v_call: TRBV9; clone_size: -; cdr3_aa: CASSAGQVGGELFF; cdr3_nt: TGTGCCAGCAGCGCGGGACAGGTAGGCGGGGAGCTGTTTTTT
d_call: -; j_call: TRBJ1-2; v_call: TRBV4-2; clone_size: -; cdr3_aa: CASSQDAGLSLRGYTF; cdr3_nt: TGTGCCAGCAGCCAAGATGCAGGGTTGTCCTTGCGTGGCTACACCTTC
d_call: -; j_call: TRBJ2-7; v_call: TRBV18; clone_size: -; cdr3_aa: CASSPRRTATGSYEQYF; cdr3_nt: TGTGCCAGCTCGCCACGACGGACAGCGACCGGCTCCTACGAGCAGTACTTC
d_call: TRBD2; j_call: TRBJ2-1; v_call: TRBV27; clone_size: -; cdr3_aa: CATHSRTSGRSEQFF; cdr3_nt: TGTGCCACCCACAGCAGGACTAGCGGGAGGAGTGAGCAGTTCTTC
d_call: -; j_call: TRBJ1-3; v_call: TRBV28; clone_size: -; cdr3_aa: CASSFRQLKSYVVF; cdr3_nt: TGTGCCAGCAGTTTCAGACAGCTTAAGTCTTATGTCGTTTTT
d_call: TRBD2; j_call: TRBJ2-7; v_call: TRBV7-3; clone_size: -; cdr3_aa: CASSINPSSGKTYEQYF; cdr3_nt: TGTGCCAGCAGCATTAACCCTTCTAGCGGGAAAACCTACGAGCAGTACTTC
d_call: TRBD2; j_call: TRBJ2-3; v_call: TRBV28; clone_size: -; cdr3_aa: CASSPIRDGGLFTQYF; cdr3_nt: TGTGCCAGCAGTCCAATCCGGGACGGGGGGTTATTTACGCAGTATTTT
d_call: -; j_call: TRBJ2-1; v_call: TRBV2; clone_size: -; cdr3_aa: CASRRQSSSYNEQFF; cdr3_nt: TGTGCCAGCAGGCGACAGAGTAGCTCCTACAATGAGCAGTTCTTC
d_call: -; j_call: TRBJ2-2; v_call: TRBV19; clone_size: -; cdr3_aa: CASSIRTGELFF; cdr3_nt: TGTGCCAGTAGTATCCGGACCGGGGAGCTGTTTTTT
d_call: -; j_call: TRBJ1-2; v_call: TRBV5-1; clone_size: -; cdr3_aa: CASSLDFSSPYGYTF; cdr3_nt: TGCGCCAGCAGCTTGGATTTTAGTTCCCCCTATGGCTACACCTTC
d_call: -; j_call: TRBJ1-1; v_call: TRBV30; clone_size: -; cdr3_aa: CAWSARGNTEAFF; cdr3_nt: TGTGCCTGGAGTGCCAGGGGGAACACTGAAGCTTTCTTT
d_call: -; j_call: TRBJ2-7; v_call: TRBV7-2; clone_size: few; cdr3_aa: CASSLSGQNSYEQYF; cdr3_nt: TGTGCCAGCAGCTTATCCGGACAGAACTCCTACGAGCAGTACTTC
d_call: TRBD1; j_call: TRBJ2-1; v_call: TRBV12-5; clone_size: -; cdr3_aa: CASSMGQGANEQFF; cdr3_nt: TGTGCTAGCTCCATGGGACAGGGGGCCAATGAGCAGTTCTTC
d_call: -; j_call: TRBJ1-1; v_call: TRBV28; clone_size: -; cdr3_aa: CASSLPQARTEAFF; cdr3_nt: TGTGCCAGCAGTTTACCACAGGCGAGGACTGAAGCTTTCTTT
d_call: -; j_call: TRBJ2-3; v_call: TRBV5-4; clone_size: -; cdr3_aa: CASSSLGDTQYF; cdr3_nt: TGTGCCAGCAGCTCACTAGGAGATACGCAGTATTTT
d_call: TRBD1; j_call: TRBJ2-7; v_call: TRBV7-9; clone_size: -; cdr3_aa: CASSHITGGFYEQYF; cdr3_nt: TGTGCCAGCAGTCATATAACAGGGGGCTTTTACGAGCAGTACTTC
d_call: -; j_call: TRBJ2-1; v_call: TRBV7-2; clone_size: -; cdr3_aa: CASSFGVTSYNEQFF; cdr3_nt: TGTGCCAGCAGCTTCGGGGTAACCTCCTACAATGAGCAGTTCTTC
d_call: TRBD1; j_call: TRBJ1-2; v_call: TRBV19; clone_size: few; cdr3_aa: CASSQGGQVYGYTF; cdr3_nt: TGTGCCAGTAGTCAAGGGGGCCAGGTCTATGGCTACACCTTC
d_call: -; j_call: TRBJ2-3; v_call: TRBV9; clone_size: once; cdr3_aa: CASSVSLSADTQYF; cdr3_nt: TGTGCCAGCAGCGTATCCCTGTCGGCAGATACGCAGTATTTT
d_call: -; j_call: TRBJ1-1; v_call: TRBV29-1; clone_size: -; cdr3_aa: CSVMRQLNTEAFF; cdr3_nt: TGCAGCGTCATGAGACAGCTGAACACTGAAGCTTTCTTT
d_call: TRBD1; j_call: TRBJ2-6; v_call: TRBV28; clone_size: -; cdr3_aa: CASSPPGQALVKANVLTF; cdr3_nt: TGTGCCAGCAGTCCTCCGGGACAGGCGCTAGTTAAGGCCAACGTCCTGACTTTC
d_call: -; j_call: TRBJ2-1; v_call: TRBV29-1; clone_size: -; cdr3_aa: CSVGFASRNEQFF; cdr3_nt: TGCAGCGTTGGGTTCGCCTCTAGGAATGAGCAGTTCTTC
d_call: -; j_call: TRBJ2-2; v_call: TRBV19; clone_size: -; cdr3_aa: CASSVRGGELFF; cdr3_nt: TGTGCCAGTAGTGTCAGGGGCGGGGAGCTGTTTTTT
d_call: TRBD2; j_call: TRBJ2-7; v_call: TRBV7-9; clone_size: -; cdr3_aa: CASSLASTSGRAYEQYF; cdr3_nt: TGTGCCAGCAGCTTAGCGTCAACTAGCGGGAGGGCCTACGAGCAGTACTTC
d_call: -; j_call: TRBJ2-7; v_call: TRBV20-1; clone_size: -; cdr3_aa: CSASEGYEQYF; cdr3_nt: TGCAGTGCTAGTGAGGGCTACGAGCAGTACTTC
d_call: TRBD2; j_call: TRBJ2-2; v_call: TRBV5-4; clone_size: -; cdr3_aa: CASSLRAGGTGELFF; cdr3_nt: TGTGCCAGCAGCTTGAGGGCGGGAGGTACCGGGGAGCTGTTTTTT
d_call: -; j_call: TRBJ1-2; v_call: TRBV5-1; clone_size: once; cdr3_aa: CASAPTTANYGYTF; cdr3_nt: TGCGCCAGCGCCCCTACGACAGCTAACTATGGCTACACCTTC
d_call: TRBD2; j_call: TRBJ2-7; v_call: TRBV6-1; clone_size: many; cdr3_aa: CASSEALGSGSGEQYF; cdr3_nt: TGTGCCAGCAGTGAAGCGCTGGGTAGCGGGAGTGGCGAGCAGTACTTC
d_call: -; j_call: TRBJ2-7; v_call: TRBV4-1; clone_size: -; cdr3_aa: CASSQEVRSSYEQYF; cdr3_nt: TGCGCCAGCAGCCAAGAGGTCCGGAGCTCCTACGAGCAGTACTTC
d_call: -; j_call: TRBJ1-1; v_call: TRBV7-2; clone_size: -; cdr3_aa: CASSLSGDVSTEAFF; cdr3_nt: TGTGCCAGCAGCTTATCGGGGGATGTAAGCACTGAAGCTTTCTTT
d_call: -; j_call: TRBJ1-1; v_call: TRBV5-4; clone_size: -; cdr3_aa: CASSLVQGNTEAFF; cdr3_nt: TGTGCCAGCAGCTTGGTACAGGGCAACACTGAAGCTTTCTTT
d_call: TRBD1; j_call: TRBJ2-6; v_call: TRBV6-6; clone_size: -; cdr3_aa: CAISRQGGGNVLTF; cdr3_nt: TGTGCCATATCGCGACAGGGCGGTGGGAACGTCCTGACTTTC
d_call: -; j_call: TRBJ1-2; v_call: TRBV2; clone_size: -; cdr3_aa: CASSSGRQLYGYTF; cdr3_nt: TGTGCCAGCAGTTCAGGCCGACAGCTCTATGGCTACACCTTC
d_call: TRBD1; j_call: TRBJ1-4; v_call: TRBV25-1; clone_size: -; cdr3_aa: CASSDRTGGGEKLFF; cdr3_nt: TGTGCCAGCAGTGACAGGACAGGGGGGGGTGAAAAACTGTTTTTT
d_call: -; j_call: TRBJ2-7; v_call: TRBV11-2; clone_size: -; cdr3_aa: CASRDQQGGEQYF; cdr3_nt: TGTGCCAGCAGGGACCAACAGGGTGGCGAGCAGTACTTC
d_call: -; j_call: TRBJ1-1; v_call: TRBV7-9; clone_size: -; cdr3_aa: CASSLAVGRDRAFF; cdr3_nt: TGTGCCAGCAGCTTAGCGGTCGGGAGGGATCGAGCTTTCTTT
d_call: -; j_call: TRBJ2-7; v_call: TRBV6-1; clone_size: -; cdr3_aa: CASSEYADYYYEQYF; cdr3_nt: TGTGCCAGCAGTGAATATGCGGACTATTACTACGAGCAGTACTTC
d_call: TRBD2; j_call: TRBJ2-1; v_call: TRBV27; clone_size: -; cdr3_aa: CASSLNLAGYNEQFF; cdr3_nt: TGTGCCAGCAGTCTAAACCTAGCGGGATACAATGAGCAGTTCTTC
d_call: -; j_call: TRBJ2-1; v_call: TRBV9; clone_size: once; cdr3_aa: CASSPVSAYNEQFF; cdr3_nt: TGTGCCAGCAGCCCGGTAAGCGCCTACAATGAGCAGTTCTTC
d_call: -; j_call: TRBJ1-1; v_call: TRBV9; clone_size: -; cdr3_aa: CASSLQGLNTEAFF; cdr3_nt: TGTGCCAGCAGCTTACAGGGCTTGAACACTGAAGCTTTCTTT
d_call: -; j_call: TRBJ2-7; v_call: TRBV20-1; clone_size: -; cdr3_aa: CSARREYEQYF; cdr3_nt: TGCAGTGCTAGAAGGGAGTACGAGCAGTACTTC
d_call: -; j_call: TRBJ1-2; v_call: TRBV9; clone_size: -; cdr3_aa: CASSVEETATLYGYTF; cdr3_nt: TGTGCCAGCAGCGTAGAGGAGACAGCTACCCTCTATGGCTACACCTTC
d_call: TRBD2; j_call: TRBJ2-5; v_call: TRBV28; clone_size: once; cdr3_aa: CASSLALLAGQETQYF; cdr3_nt: TGTGCCAGCAGTTTAGCCCTACTAGCGGGTCAGGAGACCCAGTACTTC
d_call: -; j_call: TRBJ2-1; v_call: TRBV6-4; clone_size: -; cdr3_aa: CASSRTAGTNNEQFF; cdr3_nt: TGTGCCAGCAGTCGAACGGCGGGAACGAACAATGAGCAGTTCTTC
d_call: -; j_call: TRBJ2-5; v_call: TRBV7-2; clone_size: -; cdr3_aa: CASSPGQETQYF; cdr3_nt: TGTGCCAGCAGCCCCGGCCAAGAGACCCAGTACTTC